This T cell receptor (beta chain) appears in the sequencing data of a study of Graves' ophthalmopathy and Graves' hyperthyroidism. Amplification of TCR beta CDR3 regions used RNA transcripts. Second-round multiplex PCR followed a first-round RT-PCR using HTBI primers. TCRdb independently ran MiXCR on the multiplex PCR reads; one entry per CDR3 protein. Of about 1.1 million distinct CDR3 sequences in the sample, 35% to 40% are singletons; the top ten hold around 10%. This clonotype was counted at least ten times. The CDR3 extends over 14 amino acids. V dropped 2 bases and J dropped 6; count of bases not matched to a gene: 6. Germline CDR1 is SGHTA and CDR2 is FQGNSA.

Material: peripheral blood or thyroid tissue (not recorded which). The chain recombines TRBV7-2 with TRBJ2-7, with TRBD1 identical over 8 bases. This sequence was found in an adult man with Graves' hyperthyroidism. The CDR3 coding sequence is TGTGCCAGCAGCTTATCCGGACAGGGTGGCGAGCAGTACTTC. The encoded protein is CASSLSGQGGEQYF.